The entry that follows covers one TCR beta chain sequence. This record comes from a study of blood T cell repertoires in COVID-19. Study-level information: Sites across the United States, Italy and Spain contributed samples from acute and convalescent COVID-19. T cells, B-cell-depleted T cells, or PBMCs supplied cDNA or gDNA.

Original handling: From reference gene primer amplification, estimates of nucleated cell counts were derived. Data came from immunoSEQ multiplex PCR; TCRdb stores just in-frame clones and leaves some out. The V and J calls and clone size are taken from that table; D and trimming were inferred from the DNA. Of around 6,300 clones listed, about nine tenths were seen once; the top ten hold about 9.1%. CDR1 is SGHAT, CDR2 FQNNGV, per germline. The CDR3 is made up of 18 amino acids. The trim removed 3 bases at V and 5 bases at J, leaving 15 bases unmatched. The TCR originated in a human donor with active COVID-19. The donor label of this sample is uncertain. The rearrangement uses TRBV11-2 and TRBJ2-5; 10 nucleotides line up with TRBD2. The sequenced material came from peripheral blood. The CDR3 spells CASSLWSSGRSNDETQYF. CDR3 coding DNA: TGTGCCAGCAGCTTGTGGTCTAGCGGGAGATCTAATGATGAGACCCAGTACTTC.